This is a list of T cell receptor beta chains from one sample in a study of CD8+ T cells in alopecia areata. Sequencing was performed with immunoSEQ multiplex PCR; in TCRdb, only in-frame clones are kept and a portion is missing. The profile covers 90,000 to 150,000 clones, with 53% appearing a single time and approximately 0.5% taken by the ten largest. Sequenced material: CD4+ T cells sorted from blood, taken at week 4, from a patient treated with tofacitinib. These TCRs come from a human donor with alopecia areata. The CDR3 runs from the conserved cysteine through the conserved F or W. A D gene is named only where the DNA matches it firmly. Part of the rows lack a size; the others show once, few, many or a class for expanded clones.

TRBJ2-3,NA,NA,TRBV15,TGTGCCACCAGCAGAGATAAGGGGAATACGCAGTATTTT,CATSRDKGNTQYF
TRBJ2-3,NA,NA,TRBV5-1,TGCGCCAGCAGCTTGTTTAACCAGGAGGGCGATACGCAGTATTTT,CASSLFNQEGDTQYF
TRBJ2-1,NA,NA,TRBV5-5,TGTGCCAGCAGCTTTTCAGATGAGCAGTTCTTC,CASSFSDEQFF
TRBJ2-7,NA,TRBD2,TRBV30,TGTGCCTGGAGTCGGGGGACTAGCGGATCCTACGAGCAGTACTTC,CAWSRGTSGSYEQYF
TRBJ2-3,NA,NA,TRBV7-2,TGTGCCAGAATTAAAGTACACCAAGGGAGCACAGATACGCAGTATTTT,CARIKVHQGSTDTQYF
TRBJ2-1,few,NA,TRBV4-2,TGTGCCAGCAGCCAAGATGTCAGGGTTTCCTACAATGAGCAGTTCTTC,CASSQDVRVSYNEQFF
TRBJ2-7,once,NA,TRBV6-5,TGTGCCAGCAGCAATTCACGGGGACGCTACGAGCAGTACTTC,CASSNSRGRYEQYF
TRBJ2-1,NA,TRBD2,TRBV9,TGTGCCAGCAGCGCCGCGGGGGGGTTTTTGGACAATGAGCAGTTCTTC,CASSAAGGFLDNEQFF
TRBJ2-2,NA,NA,TRBV30,TGTGCCTGGAAGGCGGCAGCCGCGAACACCGGGGAGCTGTTTTTT,CAWKAAAANTGELFF
TRBJ1-6,NA,NA,TRBV27,TGTGCCAGCAGTTACCTAAGCCGGGATTCACCCCTCCACTTT,CASSYLSRDSPLHF
TRBJ1-1,NA,NA,TRBV5-4,TGTGCCAGCACCGCCCAGGGAGGCACTGAAGCTTTCTTT,CASTAQGGTEAFF
TRBJ1-2,NA,NA,TRBV30,TGTGCCTGGAGTGTACACCTCCGAAGGGGTCAGGGCTACACCTTC,CAWSVHLRRGQGYTF
TRBJ1-2,few,TRBD1,TRBV7-9,TGTGCCTCTCTACGACAGGGGGTAAACTATGGCTACACCTTC,CASLRQGVNYGYTF
TRBJ2-6,few,NA,TRBV2,TGTGCCAGCAGTGATAAGGCTGCCGGGGCCAACGTCCTGACTTTC,CASSDKAAGANVLTF
TRBJ2-3,NA,NA,TRBV4-2,TGTGCCAGCAGCCAAACCGCAGGTGCCTCCCCGGTGGCAGATACGCAGTATTTT,CASSQTAGASPVADTQYF
TRBJ2-3,NA,TRBD1,TRBV29-1,TGCAGCGGAAAAGGACCCCCAGGGGGCCCAGATACGCAGTATTTT,CSGKGPPGGPDTQYF
TRBJ2-5,NA,NA,TRBV6-5,TGTGCCAGCAGTTACTCGACCGGCACACTTCAAGAGACCCAGTACTTC,CASSYSTGTLQETQYF
TRBJ2-7,NA,NA,TRBV7-2,TGTGCCAGCAGCAACGGGTTCTCCTACGAGCAGTACTTC,CASSNGFSYEQYF
TRBJ1-1,NA,NA,TRBV29-1,TGCAGCTACCATAATACCCAGAACACTGAAGCTTTCTTT,CSYHNTQNTEAFF
TRBJ2-7,NA,NA,TRBV11-1,TGTGCCAGCAGCTTAGGAGGGCAGGAAGGGGCCTACGAGCAGTACTTC,CASSLGGQEGAYEQYF
TRBJ2-5,NA,NA,TRBV2,TGTGCCAGCCCGGACCAGATCCAAGAGACCCAGTACTTC,CASPDQIQETQYF
TRBJ2-2,NA,TRBD1,TRBV4-1,TGCGCCAGCGGGGGACAGGGGGCGACCGGGGAGCTGTTTTTT,CASGGQGATGELFF
TRBJ1-2,NA,NA,TRBV4-1,TGCGCCAGCAGCGGGGGACCAGGTCGTACGGGGTCGAAGTATGGCTACACCTTC,CASSGGPGRTGSKYGYTF
TRBJ2-3,few,NA,TRBV27,TGTGCCAGCAGGCACAGGGACTCCCACACAGATACGCAGTATTTT,CASRHRDSHTDTQYF
TRBJ1-6,few,NA,TRBV7-9,TGTGCCAGCAGACTAAGGACGGCCCTGAATTCACCCCTCCACTTT,CASRLRTALNSPLHF
TRBJ2-7,NA,NA,TRBV2,TGTGCCAGCAGCCCAGATCCTGCGGCGTACGAGCAGTACTTC,CASSPDPAAYEQYF
TRBJ2-7,NA,NA,TRBV29-1,TGCAGCGTTGAATCAGGGTTCTACGAGCAGTACTTC,CSVESGFYEQYF
TRBJ2-7,NA,TRBD2,TRBV9,TGTGCCAGCAGCGTAGGCGGTACTAGCGGTTACGAGCAGTACTTC,CASSVGGTSGYEQYF
TRBJ2-1,NA,NA,TRBV9,TGTGCCAGCACCCCACACGCCGGGACATATAATGAGCAGTTCTTC,CASTPHAGTYNEQFF
TRBJ2-6,NA,NA,TRBV29-1,TGCAGCGTTGCCGGGCAGCCTGGGGCCAACGTCCTGACTTTC,CSVAGQPGANVLTF
TRBJ2-5,few,TRBD2,TRBV5-6,TGTGCCAGCAGCCCCCGTTGGGGACTAGGGTCCTACCAAGAGACCCAGTACTTC,CASSPRWGLGSYQETQYF
TRBJ2-2,NA,NA,TRBV5-6,TGTGCCAGCAGCTTCGACTTCCGAAGCACCGGGGAGCTGTTTTTT,CASSFDFRSTGELFF
TRBJ1-1,NA,NA,TRBV29-1,TGCAGCGTTCCCACAGATATGAACACTGAAGCTTTCTTT,CSVPTDMNTEAFF
TRBJ2-3,NA,NA,TRBV29-1,TGCAGCGTTGACTTGGGGGCCACAGATACGCAGTATTTT,CSVDLGATDTQYF
TRBJ1-5,NA,NA,TRBV6-5,TGTGCCAGCAGTTACGACCGCTATCAGCCCCAGCATTTT,CASSYDRYQPQHF
TRBJ1-1,NA,NA,TRBV7-9,TGTGCCAGCAGCTTGATACAGAACACTGAAGCTTTCTTT,CASSLIQNTEAFF
TRBJ2-7,NA,TRBD1,TRBV25-1,TGTGCCAGCAGCCCAGGGGGCTCATCCTACGAGCAGTACTTC,CASSPGGSSYEQYF
TRBJ1-4,once,NA,TRBV29-1,TGCAGCGTTCGGTATAATGAAAAACTGTTTTTT,CSVRYNEKLFF
TRBJ1-5,few,NA,TRBV6-5,TGTGCCAGCTCCCGGAGCGTTTATAGCAATCAGCCCCAGCATTTT,CASSRSVYSNQPQHF
TRBJ2-5,once,TRBD1,TRBV2,TGTGCCAGCAGAGCGGACAGGGTTTGGGAGACCCAGTACTTC,CASRADRVWETQYF
TRBJ2-3,few,NA,TRBV4-2,TGTGCCAGCAGCCAAGATTTGAGCGGCCCCAGCACAGATACGCAGTATTTT,CASSQDLSGPSTDTQYF
TRBJ2-7,few,TRBD2,TRBV28,TGTGCCAGCAGTTTCCCGGGACTAGCGGAACCCACCTACGAGCAGTACTTC,CASSFPGLAEPTYEQYF
TRBJ2-1,few,TRBD2,TRBV30,TGTGCCTCCTCCGGCGGGAGGGCCCGGGGTGAGCAGTTCTTC,CASSGGRARGEQFF
TRBJ2-2,NA,NA,TRBV30,TGTGCCTGGAACGTACAGGGAAGGGGGGAGCTGTTTTTT,CAWNVQGRGELFF
TRBJ1-2,NA,NA,TRBV30,TGTGCCTGGAGTGCAGGGGACGGCTACACCTTC,CAWSAGDGYTF
TRBJ2-5,NA,NA,TRBV7-7,TGTGCTAGCAGCCTGACAGTGCAAGAGACCCAGTACTTC,CASSLTVQETQYF
TRBJ2-5,NA,NA,TRBV2,TGTGCCAGCATGGATAGGAGGGCCGTCGAGACCCAGTACTTC,CASMDRRAVETQYF
TRBJ2-1,NA,TRBD2,TRBV4-1,TGCGCCAGCAGCCAAGAGGGACTAGCGGCTTCTTCCTACAATGAGCAGTTCTTC,CASSQEGLAASSYNEQFF
TRBJ2-2,NA,NA,TRBV27,TGTGCCAGCCGGAGGGGGGACACCGGGGAGCTGTTTTTT,CASRRGDTGELFF
TRBJ2-7,few,NA,TRBV25-1,TGTGCCAGCAGTGTCACGGGATCCGTTTACGAGCAGTACTTC,CASSVTGSVYEQYF
TRBJ2-5,NA,NA,TRBV29-1,TGCAGCTGGGGGGTCTACCAAGAGACCCAGTACTTC,CSWGVYQETQYF
TRBJ1-5,once,NA,TRBV11-2,TGTGCCAGCAGCCAACGGCCAGAGAGCAATCAGCCCCAGCATTTT,CASSQRPESNQPQHF
TRBJ2-2,few,NA,TRBV30,TGTGCCTGGAGTGTCCATTCTGCCGGGGAGCTGTTTTTT,CAWSVHSAGELFF